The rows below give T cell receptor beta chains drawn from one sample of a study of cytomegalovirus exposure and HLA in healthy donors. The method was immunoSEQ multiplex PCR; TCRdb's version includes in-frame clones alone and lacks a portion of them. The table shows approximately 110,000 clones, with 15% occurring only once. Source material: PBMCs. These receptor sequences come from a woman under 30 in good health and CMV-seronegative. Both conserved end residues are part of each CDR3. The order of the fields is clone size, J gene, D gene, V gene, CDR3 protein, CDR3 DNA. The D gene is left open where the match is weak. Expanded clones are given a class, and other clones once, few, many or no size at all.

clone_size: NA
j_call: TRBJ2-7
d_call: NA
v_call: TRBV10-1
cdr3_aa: CASSESGPAHEQYF
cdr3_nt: TGCGCCAGCAGTGAGTCGGGGCCGGCCCACGAGCAGTACTTC

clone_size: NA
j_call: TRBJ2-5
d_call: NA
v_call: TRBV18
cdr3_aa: CASQQLETQYF
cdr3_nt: TGTGCCAGCCAACAGTTGGAGACCCAGTACTTC

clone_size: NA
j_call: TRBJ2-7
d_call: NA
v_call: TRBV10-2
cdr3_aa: CASSGGGYEQYF
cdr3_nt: TGCGCCAGCAGTGGCGGAGGCTACGAGCAGTACTTC

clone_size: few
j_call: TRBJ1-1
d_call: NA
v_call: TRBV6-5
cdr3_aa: CASSYSGGVNTEAFF
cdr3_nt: TGTGCCAGCAGTTACTCAGGGGGGGTGAACACTGAAGCTTTCTTT

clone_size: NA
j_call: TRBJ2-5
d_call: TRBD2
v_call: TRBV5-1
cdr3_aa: CASSPGLAEETQYF
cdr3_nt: TGCGCCAGCAGCCCAGGACTAGCGGAAGAGACCCAGTACTTC

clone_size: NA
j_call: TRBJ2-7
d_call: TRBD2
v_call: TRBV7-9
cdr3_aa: CASSPTSDEQYF
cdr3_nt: TGTGCCAGCAGCCCAACTAGCGACGAGCAGTACTTC

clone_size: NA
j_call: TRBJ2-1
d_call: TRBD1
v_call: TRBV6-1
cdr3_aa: CASSGTGSYNEQFF
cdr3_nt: TGTGCCAGCAGTGGGACAGGCTCCTACAATGAGCAGTTCTTC

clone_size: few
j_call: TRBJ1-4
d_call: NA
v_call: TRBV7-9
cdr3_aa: CASTASMGATNEKLFF
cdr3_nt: TGTGCCAGCACCGCAAGCATGGGGGCGACTAATGAAAAACTGTTTTTT

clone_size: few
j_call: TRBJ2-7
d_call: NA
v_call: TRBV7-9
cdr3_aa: CASSFGQTYEQYF
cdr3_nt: TGTGCCAGCAGCTTTGGACAGACCTACGAGCAGTACTTC

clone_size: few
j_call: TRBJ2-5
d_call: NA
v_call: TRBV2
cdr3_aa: CASSEILVGETQYF
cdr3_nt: TGTGCCAGCAGTGAAATCCTAGTTGGGGAGACCCAGTACTTC

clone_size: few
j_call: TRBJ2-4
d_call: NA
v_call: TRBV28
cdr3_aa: CASFGQWHGSEAKNIQYF
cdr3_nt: TGTGCCAGCTTTGGACAGTGGCATGGTAGTGAAGCCAAAAACATTCAGTACTTC